This section outlines one T cell receptor (beta chain) sequence together with its context. What it binds is not known. These data originate in a study of immune evolution from preneoplasia to lung adenocarcinoma. Study in general: HLA loss of heterozygosity: over 5.5% AIS, around 16% MIA, over 25% ADC, none AAH.

V was shortened by 6 bases and J by 0 bases, with 18 bases between the two germline ends. CDR3 length: 17 amino acids. From germline, CDR1 is MNHEY and CDR2 SMNVEV (reference sequence). The assay was immunoSEQ multiplex PCR, and TCRdb's table has in-frame clones only and misses some. Of 16,000 or so clones listed, about 88% are singletons. Study-wide findings and caveats: T cell clonality was higher in KRAS-mutant than EGFR-mutant or wild-type nodules. Later-stage lesions appeared to have more T cells, more diversity, less clonality.

Two lung cancer pathologists independently confirmed each histologic diagnosis. The rearrangement uses TRBV27 and TRBJ1-5, with D maybe TRBD1 (5 bases). The material sequenced was FFPE invasive lung adenocarcinoma tissue. The clonotype originates from a person aged 70 to 79 with invasive lung adenocarcinoma. The CDR3 DNA sequence: TGTGCCAGCAGGCCCGGGGGATCCACTTATAGCAATCAGCCCCAGCATTTT. Translated, it gives CASRPGGSTYSNQPQHF.